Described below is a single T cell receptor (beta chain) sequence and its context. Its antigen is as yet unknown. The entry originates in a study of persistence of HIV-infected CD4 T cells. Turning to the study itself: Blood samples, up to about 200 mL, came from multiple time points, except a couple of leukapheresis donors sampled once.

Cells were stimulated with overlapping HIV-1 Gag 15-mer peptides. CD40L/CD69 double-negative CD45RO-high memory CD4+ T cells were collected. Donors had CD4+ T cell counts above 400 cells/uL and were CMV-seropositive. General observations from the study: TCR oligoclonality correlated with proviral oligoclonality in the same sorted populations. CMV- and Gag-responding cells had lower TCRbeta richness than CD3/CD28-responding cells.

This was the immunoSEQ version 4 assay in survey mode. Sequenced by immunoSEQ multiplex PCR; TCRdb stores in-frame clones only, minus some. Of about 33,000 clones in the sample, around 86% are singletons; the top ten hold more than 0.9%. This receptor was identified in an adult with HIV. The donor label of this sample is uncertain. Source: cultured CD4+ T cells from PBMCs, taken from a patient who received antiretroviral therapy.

This chain's CDR3 is CASSPRWGADTQYF. CDR3 bases: TGTGCCAGCAGTCCCCGATGGGGCGCAGATACGCAGTATTTT. V is TRBV28 and J is TRBJ2-3, with D tentatively TRBD1 (5 bases). Trimming pared 5 bases from V and 4 bases from J, leaving 13 bases between. In germline, CDR1 is MDHEN, CDR2 SYDVKM. The CDR3 loop spans 14 amino acids.